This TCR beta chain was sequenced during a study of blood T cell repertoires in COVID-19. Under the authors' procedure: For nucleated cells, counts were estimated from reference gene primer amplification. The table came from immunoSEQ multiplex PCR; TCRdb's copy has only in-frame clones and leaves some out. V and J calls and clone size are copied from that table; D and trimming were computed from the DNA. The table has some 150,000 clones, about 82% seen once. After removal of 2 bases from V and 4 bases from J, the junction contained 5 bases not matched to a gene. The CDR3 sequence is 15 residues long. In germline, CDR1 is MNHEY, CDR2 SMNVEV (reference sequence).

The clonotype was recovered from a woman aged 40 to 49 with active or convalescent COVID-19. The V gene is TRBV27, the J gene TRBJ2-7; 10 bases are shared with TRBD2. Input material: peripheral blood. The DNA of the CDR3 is TGTGCCAGCAGTTTACTTAGCGGGAGGATTTACGAGCAGTACTTC. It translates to CASSLLSGRIYEQYF.